This passage covers 29 T cell receptor beta chains from one sample sequenced in a study of blood T cell repertoires in COVID-19. The assay was immunoSEQ multiplex PCR, and TCRdb's table has in-frame clones only and misses some. The sample lists around 150,000 clones, 65% to 90% seen once, with 7% in the top ten. The source material was peripheral blood. Receptors originate from a woman aged 40-49 years with COVID-19, enrolled during active disease.

The chain recombines TRBV2 with TRBJ2-1; 8 bases are shared with TRBD2. The CDR3 has 15 amino acids. Germline CDR1 and CDR2: SNHLY and FYNNEI. With 6 bases clipped from V and 4 bases from J, the junction kept 8 bases outside the gene matches. The CDR3 DNA is TGTGCCAGCAGGGGCACTAGCGGAAGGTACAATGAGCAGTTCTTC. Translating gives CASRGTSGRYNEQFF.

This chain uses TRBV11-2 with TRBJ2-3; D is undetermined. Germline-derived CDR1 and CDR2 are SGHAT and FQNNGV. The length of the CDR3 is 13 residues. With 3 bases removed from V and 4 bases from J, the gap between germline ends came to 8 bases. The CDR3, as DNA: TGTGCCAGCAGCTTGCTGCGTTCAGATACGCAGTATTTT. It translates to CASSLLRSDTQYF.

V usage is TRBV27 and J usage is TRBJ1-1, with D possibly TRBD1 on 6 matching bases. CDR3 size: 14 residues. V was pared by 7 bases and J by 4 bases, with 16 bases between. The germline gives CDR1 MNHEY, CDR2 SMNVEV (reference sequence). CDR3 loop: CASKRTGSFTEAFF. CDR3 DNA: TGTGCCAGCAAACGTACAGGGTCGTTCACTGAAGCTTTCTTT.

The chain combines TRBV5-5 with TRBJ2-1; the D gene is possibly TRBD1 (6 bases). CDR1 and CDR2 from the germline V gene are SGHKS and YYEKEE (reference sequence). This CDR3 comprises 15 residues. V gave up 0 bases and J gave up 4 bases, with 11 bases separating them. The CDR3 is CASSLGQALYNEQFF. The CDR3, as DNA: TGTGCCAGCAGCTTGGGACAGGCCCTTTACAATGAGCAGTTCTTC.

Only a few counts were recorded for this clone. This chain uses TRBV5-5 with TRBJ2-1, with D possibly TRBD1 on 5 matching bases. V lost 0 bases, J lost 3 bases, and 13 bases lay in between. Germline V gives CDR1 SGHKS, CDR2 YYEKEE (reference sequence). This CDR3 is built from 16 residues. The CDR3 DNA is TGTGCCAGCAGCTTGGGAGTCAGGGTTGACTACAATGAGCAGTTCTTC. Translating gives CASSLGVRVDYNEQFF.

The rearrangement joins TRBV4-1 to TRBJ2-7, with D maybe TRBD1 (5 bases). Trimming removed 1 base at V and 2 bases at J, with 12 bases between. CDR3 length: 15 amino acids. Germline V gives CDR1 MGHRA, CDR2 YSYEKL. As DNA, the CDR3 is TGCGCCAGCAGCCAAGCGGACACAGCAACCTACGAGCAGTACTTC. Translation gives CASSQADTATYEQYF.

This clone occurred many times. V and J are TRBV10-3 and TRBJ1-1; unclear D gene. The V and J ends lost 10 bases and 4 bases respectively, with 16 bases between them. Germline-derived CDR1 and CDR2 are ENHRY and SYGVKD. The CDR3 has 13 amino acids. Here the CDR3 DNA reads TGTGCCACCGCCACTTCAGGTCGCACTGAAGCTTTCTTT. Its translation is CATATSGRTEAFF.

The V gene is TRBV5-5, the J gene TRBJ2-1, with a weak D call TRBD2 (6 bases). The germline CDR1 and CDR2 sequences are SGHKS and YYEKEE (reference sequence). V lost 4 bases and J 1 base, leaving 12 bases between the germline ends. The CDR3 contains 15 residues. The CDR3 is CASSIRDSSYNEQFF. The DNA of the CDR3 is TGTGCCAGCAGCATCCGGGACTCATCCTACAATGAGCAGTTCTTC. The full variable domain, rest sourced from reference TRBV5-5 and TRBJ2-1, is DAGVTQSPTHLIKTRGQQVTLRCSPISGHKSVSWYQQVLGQGPQFIFQYYEKEERGRGNFPDRFSARQFPNYSSELNVNALLLGDSALYLCASSIRDSSYNEQFFGPGTRLTVL.

The chain combines TRBV28 with TRBJ2-7, with 10 bases identical to TRBD1. Per the germline V gene, CDR1 is MDHEN and CDR2 is SYDVKM. CDR3 length: 17 residues. V lost 3 bases to trimming and J lost 2 bases; unmatched junction nucleotides: 10. This chain's CDR3 is CASSFFPGQGETYEQYF. The DNA of the CDR3 is TGTGCCAGCAGTTTTTTCCCCGGACAGGGGGAAACCTACGAGCAGTACTTC.

In this sample, this clone turned up once. This chain joins TRBV11-1 and TRBJ2-1, with D perhaps TRBD2 (6 bases). This CDR3 contains 15 residues. Per the germline V gene, CDR1 is SGHAT and CDR2 is FQDESV (reference sequence). Trimming removed 1 base from V and 4 bases from J, with 11 bases in between. The CDR3 region is CASSLGREAYNEQFF. Written as DNA, the CDR3 is TGTGCCAGCAGCTTAGGAAGGGAGGCTTACAATGAGCAGTTCTTC.

This clone was counted a single time. The chain couples TRBV5-4 to TRBJ2-4; TRBD2 is a possible D gene (6 bases). CDR3 length equals 18 residues. Germline CDR1 and CDR2: SGHNT and YYREEE (reference sequence). With 0 bases removed from V and 1 base from J, the gap between germline ends came to 17 bases. This chain's CDR3 is CASSLALPGVGAKNIQYF. The CDR3, as DNA: TGTGCCAGCAGCTTGGCTCTTCCGGGAGTCGGGGCCAAAAACATTCAGTACTTC.

The V and J genes are TRBV7-9 and TRBJ1-2, with D possibly matching TRBD1 (5 bases). This CDR3 contains 16 residues. The germline V gene encodes CDR1 SEHNR and CDR2 FQNEAQ (reference sequence). V was clipped by 3 bases and J by 4 bases, with 18 bases between them. CDR3 coding DNA: TGTGCCAGCAGCTTGGATGACAGCTCCCTTCTCTATGGCTACACCTTC. It encodes CASSLDDSSLLYGYTF.

The chain uses TRBV28 and TRBJ1-5; D gene ambiguous. The CDR3 is 12 residues long. Germline V lookup: CDR1 MDHEN, CDR2 SYDVKM. With 1 base removed from V and 9 bases from J, the gap between germline ends came to 7 bases. CDR3 sequence (DNA): TGTGCCAGCAGTTTATCGGCAGGGCCCCAGCATTTT. Translated, it gives CASSLSAGPQHF.

This rearrangement joins TRBV10-3 to TRBJ2-1; 14 nucleotides match TRBD2. The J segment lost 7 bases and the V segment lost 2 bases, leaving 4 bases of the junction unmatched. The CDR3 runs 16 residues. The germline gives CDR1 ENHRY, CDR2 SYGVKD. The CDR3 protein is CAISEGTSGRWNEQFF. For the CDR3, the DNA is TGTGCCATCAGTGAGGGGACTAGCGGGAGATGGAATGAGCAGTTCTTC.

This clone has a single count. V gene TRBV5-6 combines with J gene TRBJ1-4; D is possibly TRBD1 (6 bases). This CDR3 spans 14 amino acids. The germline V and J ends were trimmed by 2 bases and 8 bases, with 13 bases remaining between them. CDR1 SGHDT and CDR2 YYEEEE come from the germline V gene. CDR3: CASSFGGAREKLFF. CDR3 nucleotides: TGTGCCAGCAGCTTTGGGGGCGCGAGGGAAAAACTGTTTTTT.

The genes are TRBV5-4 and TRBJ2-3, with D unclear. The V gene lost 4 bases and the J gene lost 3 bases, with 6 bases spanning the gap. CDR3 length: 12 residues. The germline gives CDR1 SGHNT, CDR2 YYREEE (reference sequence). The CDR3 is CASSPTTDTQYF. The CDR3 nucleotides read TGTGCCAGCAGCCCGACTACAGATACGCAGTATTTT.

V usage is TRBV2 and J usage is TRBJ1-5; perhaps TRBD1 as D (5 bases). CDR3 length equals 15 residues. Germline loops: CDR1 SNHLY, CDR2 FYNNEI. Trimming removed 6 bases at V and 7 bases at J, with 19 bases between. The CDR3 sequence: CASRSAQAQGQPQHF. The CDR3 DNA is TGTGCCAGCAGATCCGCACAGGCCCAGGGCCAGCCCCAGCATTTT.

The chain links TRBV3-1 (or the pseudogene TRBV3-2) to TRBJ2-7; a possible D gene is TRBD1 (6 bases). Germline V lookup: CDR1 LGHDT, CDR2 YNNKEL (reference sequence). Trimming stripped 4 bases from V and 3 bases from J, with 19 bases between. The CDR3 covers 16 residues. The CDR3 protein is CASSPQLTGLHYEQYF. In nucleotides, the CDR3 is TGTGCCAGCAGCCCTCAGCTCACAGGGCTGCACTACGAGCAGTACTTC.

This clone has just a few counts. The genes are TRBV5-6 and TRBJ2-5; a possible D gene is TRBD1 (6 bases). CDR1 is SGHDT, CDR2 YYEEEE, per germline. This CDR3 has 15 amino acids. V was pared by 2 bases and J by 5 bases, with 16 bases between. This chain's CDR3 is CASSLLLRGLETQYF. CDR3 sequence (DNA): TGTGCCAGCAGCTTACTACTCAGGGGTTTGGAGACCCAGTACTTC.

This clone is a singleton in its sample. This chain uses TRBV28 with TRBJ2-2, with 8 bases that match TRBD1. Germline V gene sequence: CDR1 MDHEN, CDR2 SYDVKM. The CDR3 is made up of 15 amino acids. V dropped 5 bases and J dropped 1; count of bases not matched to a gene: 3. The CDR3 nucleotides read TGTGCCAGCAGTCGGACAGGGAAGAACACCGGGGAGCTGTTTTTT. As protein: CASSRTGKNTGELFF.

The rearrangement joins TRBV4-1 to TRBJ1-2; 9 bases map to TRBD1. The germline gives CDR1 MGHRA, CDR2 YSYEKL. The CDR3 sequence is 16 residues long. The ends lost 6 bases at V and 3 bases at J; junction bases unmatched: 11. DNA of the CDR3: TGCGCCAGCAGTTGGATACAGGGGGCATTAGACTATGGCTACACCTTC. Translation gives CASSWIQGALDYGYTF.

The genes are TRBV30 and TRBJ1-5; 11 nucleotides match TRBD1. V shed 1 base, J shed 0 bases, and the junction held 8 bases outside the gene matches. The CDR3 length is 18 residues. In germline, CDR1 is GTSNPN, CDR2 SVGIG (reference sequence). The CDR3 spells CAWSGDRGISLSNQPQHF. CDR3 in DNA: TGTGCCTGGAGTGGGGACAGGGGGATTTCCCTTAGCAATCAGCCCCAGCATTTT.

V and J are TRBV2 and TRBJ2-1; unclear D gene. CDR1 and CDR2 from the germline V gene are SNHLY and FYNNEI. CDR3 length equals 12 residues. Trimming stripped 4 bases from V and 10 bases from J, with 11 bases between. In nucleotides, the CDR3 is TGTGCCAGCAGTGGGGCGACACCGGAGCAGTTCTTC. Protein: CASSGATPEQFF.

This chain uses TRBV7-9 with TRBJ2-3; TRBD1 aligns across 9 bases. The CDR3 length is 16 residues. Germline lookup yields CDR1 SEHNR and CDR2 FQNEAQ (reference sequence). The V and J ends lost 5 bases and 0 bases, in that order; junction bases with no gene match: 6. The CDR3 reads CASSPKQGASTDTQYF. The CDR3 bases are TGTGCCAGCAGCCCGAAACAGGGGGCGAGCACAGATACGCAGTATTTT.

Regarding this clone: Different DNA sequences within this sample yield the same CDR3. J is TRBJ1-3 and V is TRBV19; D remains unclear. The CDR3 runs 15 residues. The germline V gene has CDR1 LNHDA and CDR2 SQIVND (reference sequence). V was trimmed by 3 bases and J by 0 bases, leaving 9 bases between them. CDR3 bases: TGTGCCAGTAGTATCCCAGCAGGCTCTGGAAACACCATATATTTT. Encoded protein: CASSIPAGSGNTIYF.

The chain couples TRBV6-6 to TRBJ1-5, with 7 bases aligning to TRBD1. The CDR3 is 15 residues long. Per germline, CDR1 MNHNY and CDR2 SVGAGI (reference sequence). V gave up 5 bases and J gave up 1 base; unmatched junction bases: 5. CDR3 residues: CASSPRQGSNQPQHF. The CDR3 bases are TGTGCCAGCAGTCCCAGACAGGGAAGCAATCAGCCCCAGCATTTT.

The chain employs TRBV10-3 and TRBJ2-7; D remains unclear. The V end was cut by 4 bases, the J end by 2 bases, with 15 bases between. This CDR3 is built from 15 residues. Germline V lookup: CDR1 ENHRY, CDR2 SYGVKD. DNA for the CDR3: TGTGCCATCAGTGTAGTCCATCCTAAACCCTACGAGCAGTACTTC. Amino acid sequence: CAISVVHPKPYEQYF.

CDR3 in DNA: TGTGCCAGTAGTATAGGAGTACCGAACTATGGCTACACCTTC. Translated: CASSIGVPNYGYTF. V usage is TRBV19 and J usage is TRBJ1-2; D is ambiguous. The V end was cut by 1 base, the J end by 2 bases, with 8 bases between. Germline V gene sequence: CDR1 LNHDA, CDR2 SQIVND (reference sequence). The CDR3 extends over 14 amino acids.

The chain joins TRBV15 to TRBJ2-2; TRBD1 is a possible D gene (6 bases). In germline, CDR1 is LNHNV, CDR2 YYDKDF (reference sequence). V gave up 8 bases and J gave up 0 bases, with 7 bases separating them. This CDR3 spans 13 amino acids. In nucleotides, the CDR3 is TGTGCCACCCGGGACACGAACACCGGGGAGCTGTTTTTT. It codes for CATRDTNTGELFF.